The source of this T cell receptor beta chain is a study of blood T cell repertoires in COVID-19. In the study overall: Researchers got acute and convalescent COVID-19 samples from the United States, Italy and Spain.

The V gene lost 6 bases and the J gene lost 4 bases, with 13 bases spanning the gap. The CDR3 loop spans 13 amino acids. CDR1 and CDR2 (germline): MNHEY, SVGAGI. Assay: immunoSEQ multiplex PCR; the TCRdb copy retains only in-frame clones and omits some. The sample lists more than 200,000 clones; roughly 84% were seen once. The genes are TRBV6-5 and TRBJ2-7, with a tentative D call TRBD2 (5 bases). The sequenced sample was peripheral blood. This sequence originates from a woman aged 40 to 49 with active or convalescent COVID-19. The CDR3 DNA is TGTGCCAGCAGGGCGGGTCTCGGGTACGAGCAGTACTTC. This sequence encodes CASRAGLGYEQYF.